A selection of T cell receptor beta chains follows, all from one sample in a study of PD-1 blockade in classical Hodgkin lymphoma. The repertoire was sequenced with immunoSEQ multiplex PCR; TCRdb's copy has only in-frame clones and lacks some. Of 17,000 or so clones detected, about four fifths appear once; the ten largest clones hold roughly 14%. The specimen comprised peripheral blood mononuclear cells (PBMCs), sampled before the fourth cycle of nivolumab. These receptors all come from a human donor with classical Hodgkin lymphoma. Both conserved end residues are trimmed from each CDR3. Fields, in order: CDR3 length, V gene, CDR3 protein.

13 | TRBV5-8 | ASSTGWGGPGGRF
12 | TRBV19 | ASREQGGRTEAF
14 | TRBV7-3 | ASSPTSPTGTDTQY
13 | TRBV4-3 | ASSQEWGVGQPQH
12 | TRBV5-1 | ASSLALEGQGYT
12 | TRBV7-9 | ASSLEGGVTEAF
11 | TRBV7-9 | ASSLAVGSEAF
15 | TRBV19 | ASSKNAVETSSETQY
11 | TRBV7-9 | ASSLRPYPGYT
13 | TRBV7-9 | ASSLPSGLYNEQF
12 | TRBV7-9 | ASSLEGGKAEQY
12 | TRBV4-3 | ASSQDQGRYEQY
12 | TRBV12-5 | ASGPGTSSSGYT
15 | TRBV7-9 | ASSGGSQGTDTGELF
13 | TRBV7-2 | ASSVAISAYNEQF
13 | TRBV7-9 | ASSSTGGINYGYT
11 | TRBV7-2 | ASSLAQGYEQY
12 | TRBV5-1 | ASSLAGSQETQY
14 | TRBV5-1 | ASSLLGQGAWETQY
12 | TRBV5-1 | ASNEGAANTEAF
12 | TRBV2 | ASSDDSLNNGYT
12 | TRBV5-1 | ASSLAAVIGEQY
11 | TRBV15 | ATSRVIAGELF
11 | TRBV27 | ASKETGSQPQH
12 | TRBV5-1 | ASSLALGGDTQY
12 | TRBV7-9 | ASSLAVPTEGYT
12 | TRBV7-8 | ASSLAQGGETQY
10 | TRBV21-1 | ASSSDEETQY
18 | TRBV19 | ASKAYGRGPPSSGANVLT
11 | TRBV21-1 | ASSAGRNQPQH
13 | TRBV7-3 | ASSLNREANYGYT
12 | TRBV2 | ASTSGANTGELF
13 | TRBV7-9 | ASSLGDAPNYGYT
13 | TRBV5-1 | ASSPRDRANTEAF
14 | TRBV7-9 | ASSLADRSFGDEQF
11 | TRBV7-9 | ASSFTGEGEQF
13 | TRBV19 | ASTISRLRGNEQF
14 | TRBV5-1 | ASSLASGGIQETQY
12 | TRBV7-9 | ASSLESRNTEAF
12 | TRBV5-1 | ASSLAGVQETQY
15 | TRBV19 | ASSNQASGGGRETQY